Presented here are 5 T cell receptor beta chains from one specimen sequenced in a study of T cell changes during pregnancy in multiple sclerosis (dated by TCRdb to the late 2010s). The method was the immunoSEQ multiplex PCR assay. Held by TCRdb, this immuneACCESS table contains in-frame sequences only and omits some clones. Under half of the omission traces to an unresolved V gene where checked; the cause of the rest is unknown. This sample holds 40,000 to 60,000 clones; roughly 88% were observed only once. The top ten clonotypes cover 1.4% to 1.5% of the sample. The material sequenced was peripheral blood, taken in the first trimester of pregnancy. The receptor set was obtained from a female donor in good health, enrolled as a control in a pregnancy study.

The chain recombines TRBV28 with TRBJ1-3, with a weak D call TRBD1 (6 bases). CDR3 length: 15 residues. The V gene's germline CDR1 is MDHEN and CDR2 SYDVKM. The germline V and J ends were trimmed by 9 bases and 9 bases, with 24 bases remaining between them. The CDR3 region has the DNA TGTGCCAGTAGTAGTGGGGACACAGGCTGGAGCACCATATATTTT. As protein: CASSSGDTGWSTIYF.

This clone has only one observation. CDR3 DNA: TGTGCCAGCAGGAACGGACACTCCTACGAGCAGTACTTC. It is translated as CASRNGHSYEQYF. The chain is built from TRBV28 and TRBJ2-7; perhaps TRBD1 as D (5 bases). CDR1 and CDR2 from the germline V gene are MDHEN and SYDVKM. The CDR3 totals 13 residues. Trimming pared 6 bases from V and 0 bases from J, leaving 9 bases between.

The chain combines TRBV19 with TRBJ1-5; 8 bases line up with TRBD1. Germline CDR1 LNHDA, CDR2 SQIVND (reference sequence). The CDR3 consists of 15 residues. The junction had 7 bases not matched to a gene; V was cut back by 2 bases and J by 7 bases. The CDR3 nucleotides are TGTGCCAGTAGTATATCGTCAGGGGACAGGCAGCCCCAGCATTTT. Residues: CASSISSGDRQPQHF.

The chain has TRBV15 and TRBJ1-1; perhaps TRBD1 as D (5 bases). Trimming removed 1 base at V and 1 base at J, with 10 bases between. CDR1 LNHNV and CDR2 YYDKDF come from the germline V gene (reference sequence). The CDR3 is 15 amino acids. The CDR3 sequence is CATSRVAGPNTEAFF. Written as DNA, the CDR3 is TGTGCCACCAGCAGAGTAGCAGGGCCGAACACTGAAGCTTTCTTT.

This clone was detected only a few times. The chain recombines TRBV30 with TRBJ2-7, with D possibly TRBD2 on 5 matching bases. Trimming left V 4 bases short and J 2 bases short, with 15 bases between. The CDR3 length is 14 residues. CDR1 GTSNPN and CDR2 SVGIG come from the germline V gene (reference sequence). CDR3 coding DNA: TGTGCCTGGACCCGTCCGGGGTCTCCCTACGAGCAGTACTTC. Protein sequence: CAWTRPGSPYEQYF.